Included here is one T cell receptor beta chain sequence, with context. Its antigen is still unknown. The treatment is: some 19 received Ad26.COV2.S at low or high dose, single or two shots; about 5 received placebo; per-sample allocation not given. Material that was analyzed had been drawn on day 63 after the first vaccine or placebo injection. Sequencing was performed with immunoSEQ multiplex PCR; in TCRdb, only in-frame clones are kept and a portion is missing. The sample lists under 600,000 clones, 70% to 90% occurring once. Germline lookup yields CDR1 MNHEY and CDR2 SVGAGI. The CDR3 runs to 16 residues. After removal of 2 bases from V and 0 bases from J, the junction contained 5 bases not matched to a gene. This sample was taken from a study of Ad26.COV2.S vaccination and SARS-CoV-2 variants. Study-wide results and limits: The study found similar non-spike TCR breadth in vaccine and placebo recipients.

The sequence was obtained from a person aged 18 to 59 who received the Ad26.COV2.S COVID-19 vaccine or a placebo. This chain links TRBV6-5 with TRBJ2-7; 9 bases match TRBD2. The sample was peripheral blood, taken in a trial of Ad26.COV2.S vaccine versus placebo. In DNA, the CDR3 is TGTGCCAGCAGTTACCCTCTAGCGGGAAGCTCCTACGAGCAGTACTTC. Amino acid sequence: CASSYPLAGSSYEQYF.